This TCR beta chain emerged from a study of cytomegalovirus exposure and HLA in healthy donors. PCR primers comprised 60 Vbeta and 13 Jbeta primers. The protocol was immunoSEQ multiplex PCR, while the TCRdb copy is restricted to in-frame clones and leaves out a portion. Here the sample spans approximately 100,000 clones, around 75% being singletons. This clone was picked up a small number of times. Germline CDR1 and CDR2: MNHNS and SASEGT. The junction had 5 bases not matched to a gene; V was cut back by 5 bases and J by 7 bases. This CDR3 is built from 13 residues. The rearrangement uses TRBV6-1 and TRBJ1-2; 9 bases are a match to TRBD1. The TCR originated in a man aged 40-49 years in good health and CMV-seronegative. The sequenced sample was PBMCs. For the CDR3, the DNA is TGTGCCAGCAGTTGGGACAGGGTGCGTGGCTACACCTTC. Amino acid sequence: CASSWDRVRGYTF.